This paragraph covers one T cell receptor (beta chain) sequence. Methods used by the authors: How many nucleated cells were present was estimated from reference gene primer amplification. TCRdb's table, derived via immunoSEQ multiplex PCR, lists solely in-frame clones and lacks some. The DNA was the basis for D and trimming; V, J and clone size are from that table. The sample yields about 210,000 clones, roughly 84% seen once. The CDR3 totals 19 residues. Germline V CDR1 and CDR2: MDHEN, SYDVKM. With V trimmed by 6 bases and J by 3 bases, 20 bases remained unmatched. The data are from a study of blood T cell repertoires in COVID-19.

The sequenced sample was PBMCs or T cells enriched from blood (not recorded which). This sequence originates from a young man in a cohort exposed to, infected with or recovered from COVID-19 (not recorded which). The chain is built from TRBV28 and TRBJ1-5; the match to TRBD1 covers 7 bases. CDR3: CASSLKAARDSVFNQPQHF. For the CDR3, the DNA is TGTGCCAGCAGCTTGAAGGCAGCCCGGGACAGTGTATTCAATCAGCCCCAGCATTTT.